This TCR beta chain comes out of a study of immune evolution from preneoplasia to lung adenocarcinoma. Worth noting for this clone: Its antigen is as yet unknown.

Between the mid-2010s and the late 2010s, patients underwent resection in Japan or China. H&E slides confirmed each diagnosis, reviewed by two pathologists independently. Produced via immunoSEQ multiplex PCR; TCRdb's table is partial and in-frame only. This sample has about 4,300 clones, with under 80% found just once. Regarding the study as a whole: Normal lung had the highest top T cell clone frequencies. Later-stage lesions seemingly showed higher T cell density and diversity than normal lung.

V was shortened by 7 bases and J by 5 bases, with 20 bases between the two germline ends. CDR1 is MDHEN and CDR2 is SYDVKM in the germline V gene. The CDR3 is 15 residues long. The chain joins TRBV28 to TRBJ1-2, with D possibly TRBD1 on 5 matching bases. The material sequenced was FFPE adjacent normal lung tissue. This receptor was identified in a person aged 60-79 years with lung adenocarcinoma. The CDR3 DNA sequence: TGTGCCAGCACGGGGGGTCGGGTAAAAAGGTATGGCTACACCTTC. Its translation: CASTGGRVKRYGYTF.